These T cell receptor beta chains were read from a single sample in a study of blood T cell repertoires in COVID-19. TCRdb's table, derived via immunoSEQ multiplex PCR, lists solely in-frame clones and lacks some. The sample holds some 120,000 clones; around nine tenths are singletons and the top ten take 3.5% to 5.5%. The specimen was peripheral blood. These receptors were taken from a man between 40 and 49 years old with acute or convalescent COVID-19. Each CDR3 is given with its conserved first and last residue. The order of the fields is J gene, clone size, D gene, V gene, CDR3 protein, CDR3 DNA. D genes are given only for firm matches. The size entry is marked missing in some rows and otherwise reads once, few, many or a size class.

TRBJ1-5 | - | - | TRBV4-2 | CASSQDLRGSQPQHF | TGTGCCAGCAGCCAAGATCTAAGGGGTAGTCAGCCCCAGCATTTT
TRBJ2-3 | - | - | TRBV10-2 | CASSEEVLAATTDTQYF | TGCGCCAGCAGTGAAGAGGTTCTAGCCGCAACAACAGATACGCAGTATTTT
TRBJ1-5 | - | TRBD1 | TRBV30 | CAWSPGTVALQPQHF | TGTGCCTGGAGCCCAGGGACAGTCGCCCTTCAGCCCCAGCATTTT
TRBJ1-1 | - | TRBD1 | TRBV12-3/TRBV12-4 | CASRNTGTDEAFF | TGTGCCAGCAGAAATACCGGGACAGATGAAGCTTTCTTT
TRBJ2-2 | once | - | TRBV19 | CASSILGAFNTGELFF | TGTGCCAGTAGTATCTTGGGGGCCTTCAACACCGGGGAGCTGTTTTTT
TRBJ1-1 | - | - | TRBV10-3 | CAISEFQGRGTEAFF | TGTGCCATCAGTGAATTCCAGGGGAGGGGCACTGAAGCTTTCTTT
TRBJ1-1 | - | - | TRBV12-2 | CASRSDFTRSNTEAFF | TGTGCAAGTCGCTCGGACTTTACCCGTTCGAACACTGAAGCTTTCTTT
TRBJ2-7 | - | TRBD2 | TRBV6-1 | CASSELAGGPYEQYF | TGTGCCAGCAGTGAACTAGCGGGAGGGCCGTACGAGCAGTACTTC
TRBJ1-5 | - | - | TRBV5-6 | CASSYRAGSNQPQHF | TGTGCCAGCAGCTACAGGGCAGGCAGCAATCAGCCCCAGCATTTT
TRBJ2-5 | few | - | TRBV11-2 | CASSSIDRGGGETQYF | TGTGCCAGCAGCTCCATCGACAGGGGAGGGGGAGAGACCCAGTACTTC
TRBJ1-5 | - | TRBD1 | TRBV5-8 | CASSFRGREQPQHF | TGTGCCAGCAGCTTCAGGGGGCGGGAGCAGCCCCAGCATTTT
TRBJ1-1 | - | TRBD1 | TRBV12-3/TRBV12-4 | CASSFWTGGGFF | TGTGCCAGCAGTTTTTGGACAGGCGGAGGGTTCTTT
TRBJ2-7 | - | TRBD1 | TRBV10-1 | CASSGGQGGEQYF | TGCGCCAGCAGTGGGGGACAGGGCGGCGAGCAGTACTTC
TRBJ2-1 | - | TRBD1 | TRBV4-3 | CASSHDREIDEQFF | TGCGCCAGCAGCCATGACAGGGAGATCGATGAGCAGTTCTTC
TRBJ2-1 | - | TRBD2 | TRBV5-1 | CASSWGLAGSYNEQFF | TGCGCCAGCAGCTGGGGGCTAGCGGGGTCCTACAATGAGCAGTTCTTC
TRBJ2-7 | few | TRBD2 | TRBV7-8 | CASSLVGGSSYEQYF | TGTGCCAGCAGCTTAGTCGGCGGGAGCTCCTACGAGCAGTACTTC
TRBJ1-5 | few | - | TRBV19 | CASSIVYSNQPQHF | TGTGCCAGTAGTATAGTCTATAGCAATCAGCCCCAGCATTTT
TRBJ2-1 | - | - | TRBV11-2 | CASSLGLYNEQFF | TGTGCCAGCAGCTTAGGCCTATACAATGAGCAGTTCTTC
TRBJ2-2 | - | TRBD1 | TRBV5-4 | CASSLAQGAFAGSTGELFF | TGTGCCAGCAGCTTGGCCCAGGGGGCGTTCGCTGGAAGCACCGGGGAGCTGTTTTTT
TRBJ1-5 | - | - | TRBV30 | CAWSHSGAGWHHQPQHF | TGTGCCTGGAGCCATAGCGGGGCAGGGTGGCATCATCAGCCCCAGCATTTT